This TCR beta chain appears in the sequencing data of a study of OX40 agonist ivuxolimab in advanced cancers. Trimming removed 5 bases from V and 9 bases from J, with 17 bases in between. The CDR3 extends over 13 amino acids. The germline CDR1 and CDR2 sequences are SEHNR and FQNEAQ (reference sequence). Sequenced by immunoSEQ multiplex PCR; TCRdb stores in-frame clones only, minus some. The sample lists about 75,000 clones; around 87% were seen once. The genes are TRBV7-9 and TRBJ2-7, with D perhaps being TRBD1 or TRBD2 (5 bases each). The input for sequencing was CD4+ or CD8+ T cells sorted from blood, taken in a trial of the OX40 agonist ivuxolimab. This TCR came from an adult with an advanced solid tumor such as melanoma, head and neck, liver or kidney cancer. CDR3 sequence: CASSLGPGGGQYF. CDR3 sequence (DNA): TGTGCCAGCAGCCTAGGACCGGGTGGGGGGCAGTACTTC.